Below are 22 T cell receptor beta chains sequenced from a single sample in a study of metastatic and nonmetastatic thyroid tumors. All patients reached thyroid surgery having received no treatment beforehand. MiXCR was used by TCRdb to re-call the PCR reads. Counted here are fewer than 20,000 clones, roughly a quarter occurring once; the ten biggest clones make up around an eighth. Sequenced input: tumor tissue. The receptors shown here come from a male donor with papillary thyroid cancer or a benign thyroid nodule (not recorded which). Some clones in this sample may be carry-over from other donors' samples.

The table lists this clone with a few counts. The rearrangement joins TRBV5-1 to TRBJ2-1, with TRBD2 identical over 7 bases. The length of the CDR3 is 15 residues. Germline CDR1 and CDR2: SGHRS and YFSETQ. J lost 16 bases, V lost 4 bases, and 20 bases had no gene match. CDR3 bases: TGCGCCAGCAGCCCCTTTGTCGGGAGGAACAATGATCATTTCTTC. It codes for CASSPFVGRNNDHFF.

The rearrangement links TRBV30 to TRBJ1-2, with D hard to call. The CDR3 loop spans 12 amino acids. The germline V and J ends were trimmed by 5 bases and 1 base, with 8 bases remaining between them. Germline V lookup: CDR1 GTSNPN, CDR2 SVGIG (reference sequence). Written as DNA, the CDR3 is TGTGCCTGGTACAGATTTAACTATGGCTACACCTTC. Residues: CAWYRFNYGYTF.

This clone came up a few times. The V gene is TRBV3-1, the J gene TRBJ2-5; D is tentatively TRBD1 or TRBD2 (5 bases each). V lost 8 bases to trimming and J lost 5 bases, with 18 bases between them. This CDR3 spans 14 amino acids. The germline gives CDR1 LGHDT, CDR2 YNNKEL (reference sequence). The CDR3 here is CASGRGARVETQYF. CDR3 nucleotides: TGTGCCAGCGGGCGTGGGGCGCGGGTCGAGACCCAGTACTTC.

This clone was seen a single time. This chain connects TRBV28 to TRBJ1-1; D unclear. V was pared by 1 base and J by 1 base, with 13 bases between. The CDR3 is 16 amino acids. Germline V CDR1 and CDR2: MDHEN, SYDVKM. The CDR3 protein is CASSLYLIWPNTEAFF. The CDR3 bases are TGTGCCAGCAGTTTATACCTAATTTGGCCGAACACTGAAGCTTTCTTT.

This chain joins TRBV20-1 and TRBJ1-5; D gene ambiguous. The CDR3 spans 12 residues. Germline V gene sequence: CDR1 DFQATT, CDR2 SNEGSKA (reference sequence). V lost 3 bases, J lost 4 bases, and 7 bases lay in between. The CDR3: CSARQTNQPQHF. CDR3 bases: TGCAGTGCTAGGCAGACAAATCAGCCCCAGCATTTT.

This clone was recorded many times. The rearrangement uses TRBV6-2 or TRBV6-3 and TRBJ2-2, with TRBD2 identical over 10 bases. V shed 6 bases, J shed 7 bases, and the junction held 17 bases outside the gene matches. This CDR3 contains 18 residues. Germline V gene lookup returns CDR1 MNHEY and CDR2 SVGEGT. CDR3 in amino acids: CASSPWRSGGAGNGELFF. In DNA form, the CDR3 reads TGTGCCAGCAGCCCTTGGAGGAGCGGGGGGGCCGGTAACGGGGAGCTGTTTTTT.

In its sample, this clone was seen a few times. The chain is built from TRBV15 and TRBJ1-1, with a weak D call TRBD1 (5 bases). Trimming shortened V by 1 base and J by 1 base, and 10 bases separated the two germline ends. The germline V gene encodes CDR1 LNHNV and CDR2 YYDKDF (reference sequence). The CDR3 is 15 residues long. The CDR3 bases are TGTGCCACCAGCAGAGTGGCCAGGGCGAACACTGAAGCTTTCTTT. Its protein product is CATSRVARANTEAFF.

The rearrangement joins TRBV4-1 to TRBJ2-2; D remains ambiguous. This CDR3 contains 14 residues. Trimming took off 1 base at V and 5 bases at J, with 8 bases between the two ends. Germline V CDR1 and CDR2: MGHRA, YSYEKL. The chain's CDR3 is CASSQVLRTGELFF. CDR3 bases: TGCGCCAGCAGCCAAGTTCTGAGAACCGGGGAGCTGTTTTTT.

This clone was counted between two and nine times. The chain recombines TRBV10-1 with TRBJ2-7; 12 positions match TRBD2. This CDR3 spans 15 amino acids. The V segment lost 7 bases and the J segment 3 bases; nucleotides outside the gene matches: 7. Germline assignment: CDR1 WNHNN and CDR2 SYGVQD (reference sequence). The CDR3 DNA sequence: TGCGCCAGCAATTACAGGACTAGCGGGATCTACGAGCAGTACTTC. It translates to CASNYRTSGIYEQYF.

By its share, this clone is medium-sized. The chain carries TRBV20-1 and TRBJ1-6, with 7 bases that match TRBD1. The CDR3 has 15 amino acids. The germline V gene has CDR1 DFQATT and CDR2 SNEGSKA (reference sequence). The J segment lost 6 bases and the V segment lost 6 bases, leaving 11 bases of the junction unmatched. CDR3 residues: CSALLPDRANSPLHF. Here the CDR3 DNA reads TGCAGTGCCTTACTACCCGACAGGGCTAATTCACCCCTCCACTTT.

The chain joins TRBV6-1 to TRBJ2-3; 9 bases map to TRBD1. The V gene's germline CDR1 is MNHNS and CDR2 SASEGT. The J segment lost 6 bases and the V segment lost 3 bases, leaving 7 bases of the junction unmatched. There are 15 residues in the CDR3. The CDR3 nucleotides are TGTGCCAGCAGTGACGGGGACAGGGTGTCCGATACGCAGTATTTT. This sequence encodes CASSDGDRVSDTQYF.

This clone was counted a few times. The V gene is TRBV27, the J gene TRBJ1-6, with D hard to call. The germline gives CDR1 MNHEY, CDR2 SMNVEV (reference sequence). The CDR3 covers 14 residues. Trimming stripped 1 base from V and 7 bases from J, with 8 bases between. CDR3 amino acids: CASSLFPGNSPLHF. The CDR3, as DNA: TGTGCCAGCAGTTTATTTCCGGGGAATTCACCCCTCCACTTT.

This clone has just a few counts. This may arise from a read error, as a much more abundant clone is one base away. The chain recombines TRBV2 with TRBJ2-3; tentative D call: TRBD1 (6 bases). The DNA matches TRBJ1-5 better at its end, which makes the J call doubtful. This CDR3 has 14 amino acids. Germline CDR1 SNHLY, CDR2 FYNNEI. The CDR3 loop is CASKYRVNTDTQHF. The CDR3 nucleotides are TGTGCCAGCAAGTACAGGGTTAACACAGATACGCAGCATTTT.

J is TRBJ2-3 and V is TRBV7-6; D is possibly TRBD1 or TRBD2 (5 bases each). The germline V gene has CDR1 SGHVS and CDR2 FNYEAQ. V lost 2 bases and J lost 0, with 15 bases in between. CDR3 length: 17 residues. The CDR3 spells CASSLRRGDSSTDTQYF. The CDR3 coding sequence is TGTGCCAGCAGCTTACGTCGAGGGGATTCCAGCACAGATACGCAGTATTTT.

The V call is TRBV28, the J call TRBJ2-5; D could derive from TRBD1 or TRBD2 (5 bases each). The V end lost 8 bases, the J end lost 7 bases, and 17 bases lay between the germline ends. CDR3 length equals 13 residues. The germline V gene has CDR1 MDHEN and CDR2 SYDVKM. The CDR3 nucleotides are TGTGCCAGCCTAGAATGGGGGAAAGGGACCCAGTACTTC. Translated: CASLEWGKGTQYF. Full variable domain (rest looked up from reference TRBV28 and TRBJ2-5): DVKVTQSSRYLVKRTGEKVFLECVQDMDHENMFWYRQDPGLGLRLIYFSYDVKMKEKGDIPEGYSVSREKKERFSLILESASTNQTSMYLCASLEWGKGTQYFGPGTRLLVL.

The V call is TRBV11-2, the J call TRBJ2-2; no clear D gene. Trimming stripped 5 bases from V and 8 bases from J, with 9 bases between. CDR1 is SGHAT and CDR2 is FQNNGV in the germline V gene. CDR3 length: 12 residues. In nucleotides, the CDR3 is TGTGCCAGCAGCCCTCATCCGGGGGAGCTGTTTTTT. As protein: CASSPHPGELFF.

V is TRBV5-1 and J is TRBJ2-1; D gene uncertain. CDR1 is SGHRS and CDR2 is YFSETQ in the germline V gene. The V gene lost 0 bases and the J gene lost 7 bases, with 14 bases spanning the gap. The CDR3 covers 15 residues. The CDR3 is CASSLDSTSFNEQFF. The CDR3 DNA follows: TGCGCCAGCAGCTTGGACAGTACCTCTTTTAATGAGCAGTTCTTC.

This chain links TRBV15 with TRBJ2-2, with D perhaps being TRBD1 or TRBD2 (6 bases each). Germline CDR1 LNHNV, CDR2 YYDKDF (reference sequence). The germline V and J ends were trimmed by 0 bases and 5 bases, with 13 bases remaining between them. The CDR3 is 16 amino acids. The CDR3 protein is CATSREVPGATGELFF. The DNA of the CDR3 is TGTGCCACCAGCAGAGAGGTCCCGGGGGCGACCGGGGAGCTGTTTTTT.

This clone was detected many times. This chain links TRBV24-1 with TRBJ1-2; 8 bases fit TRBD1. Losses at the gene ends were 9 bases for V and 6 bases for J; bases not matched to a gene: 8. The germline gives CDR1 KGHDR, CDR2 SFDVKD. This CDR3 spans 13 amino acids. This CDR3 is CATWAGGADGYTF. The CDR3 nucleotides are TGTGCCACCTGGGCAGGGGGCGCGGATGGCTACACCTTC.

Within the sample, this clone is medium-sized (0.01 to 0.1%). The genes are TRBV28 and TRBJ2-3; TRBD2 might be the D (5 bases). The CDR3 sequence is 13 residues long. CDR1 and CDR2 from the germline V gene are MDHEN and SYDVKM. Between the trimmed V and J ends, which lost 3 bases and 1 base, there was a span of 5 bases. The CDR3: CASSLRGTDTQYF. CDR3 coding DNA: TGTGCCAGCAGTTTGCGGGGCACAGATACGCAGTATTTT.

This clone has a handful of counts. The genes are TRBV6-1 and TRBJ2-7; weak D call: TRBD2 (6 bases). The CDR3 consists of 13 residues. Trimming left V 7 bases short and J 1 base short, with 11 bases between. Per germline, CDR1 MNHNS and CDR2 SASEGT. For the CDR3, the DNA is TGTGCCAGCAATCCGGGACTGTCCTACGAGCAGTACTTC. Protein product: CASNPGLSYEQYF.

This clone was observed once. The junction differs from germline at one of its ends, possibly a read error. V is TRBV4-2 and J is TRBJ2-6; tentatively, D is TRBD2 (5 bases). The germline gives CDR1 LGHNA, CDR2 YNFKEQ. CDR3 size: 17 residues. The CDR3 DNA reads TGTTCCAGCAGCCCCCGCGGGTGGGCCTACGGGGCCAACGTCCTGACTTTC. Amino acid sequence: CSSSPRGWAYGANVLTF.